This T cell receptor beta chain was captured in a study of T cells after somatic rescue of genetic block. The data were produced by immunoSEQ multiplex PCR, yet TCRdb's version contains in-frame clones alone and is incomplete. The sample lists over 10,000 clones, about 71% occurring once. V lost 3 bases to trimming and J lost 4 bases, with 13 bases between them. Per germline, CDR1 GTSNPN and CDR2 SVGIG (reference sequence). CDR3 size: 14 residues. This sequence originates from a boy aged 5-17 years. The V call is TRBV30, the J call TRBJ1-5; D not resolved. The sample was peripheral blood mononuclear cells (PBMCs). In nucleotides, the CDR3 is TGTGCCTGGAGGGAGCAGGAAAGGAATCAGCCCCAGCATTTT. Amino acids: CAWREQERNQPQHF. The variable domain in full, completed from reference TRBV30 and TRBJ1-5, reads SQTIHQWPATLVQPVGSPLSLECTVEGTSNPNLYWYRQAAGRGLQLLFYSVGIGQISSEVPQNLSASRPQDRQFILSSKKLLLSDSGFYLCAWREQERNQPQHFGDGTRLSIL.